The clone carrying this TCR beta chain was detected only a few times. Its cognate antigen is unknown. The junction shows a germline mismatch at one end, possibly a read error. The entry originates in a study of CD8+CD57+ T cells in acquired aplastic anemia. Study summary: Sorted CD4+ and CD8+ cells yielded DNA averaging around 3 ug.

General study findings and limits: The same twenty-nine CD8+ CDR3 sequences occurred in patients and in controls.

The CDR3 runs to 16 residues. Germline V CDR1 and CDR2: SGDLS, YYNGEE. Template material for TCR beta VDJ and CDR3 profiling consisted of genomic DNA. MiXCR, applied by TCRdb to the reads, yields one record per CDR3 protein. The sample holds about 190,000 distinct CDR3 sequences, around 65% seen once. The sample was sorted CD4+, CD8+, or CD8+CD57+ T cells (not recorded which) from PBMCs. The chain joins TRBV9 to TRBJ2-3; TRBD2 matches 11 bases. The clonotype originates from a human donor with severe aplastic anemia or a healthy control (not recorded which). DNA of the CDR3: TGCGCCAGCAGTCCCCTAGCGGGAGGAACCACAGATACGCAGTATTTT. The encoded protein is CASSPLAGGTTDTQYF.